One sample yielded the 30 T cell receptor beta chains listed below, sequenced in a study of post-analysis software for immune sequencing data. Study-wide results and limits: Patients carried roughly 5 TRBV segments more frequently than controls did, and TRBV5-6, TRBV5-1 and TRBV20-1 were among them.

Built from TCR beta cDNA, the libraries had unique molecular identifiers in them. TCRdb re-analysed the PCR reads in MiXCR, keeping a single row per CDR3 protein. The sample records some 890,000 distinct CDR3 sequences, under 70% being singletons. Their antigen targets remain unknown. Sample: blood. The receptor source for this set is a girl under 18 with multiple sclerosis.

The J gene is TRBJ2-3, the V gene TRBV29-1, with D possibly TRBD2 on 6 matching bases. CDR3 length: 13 amino acids. Between the trimmed V and J ends, which lost 7 bases and 4 bases, there was a span of 15 bases. The germline V gene encodes CDR1 SQVTM and CDR2 ANQGSEA. CDR3 in amino acids: CSGHPWGADTQYF. The CDR3 DNA follows: TGCAGCGGACATCCTTGGGGGGCAGATACGCAGTATTTT.

J is TRBJ1-5 and V is TRBV28; no firm D call. Germline lookup yields CDR1 MDHEN and CDR2 SYDVKM. The CDR3 sequence is 14 residues long. V was cut by 3 bases and J by 12 bases, with 18 bases left in between. The CDR3 sequence is CASSFGSVPAHQHF. The CDR3 DNA reads TGTGCCAGCAGTTTTGGGTCCGTGCCGGCCCACCAGCATTTT.

The chain carries TRBV20-1 and TRBJ2-1; 12 bases are shared with TRBD2. CDR3 length: 16 residues. Germline CDR1 DFQATT, CDR2 SNEGSKA (reference sequence). V was pared by 6 bases and J by 10 bases, with 16 bases of the junction left unmatched. Written as DNA, the CDR3 is TGCAGTGCCGCTCCCTCTCTAGCGGGGGGGAGGAGGGAGCAGTTCTTC. Translated: CSAAPSLAGGRREQFF.

The J gene is TRBJ1-1, the V gene TRBV7-9, with a tentative D call TRBD1 (6 bases). V lost 4 bases and J lost 4, with 16 bases in between. The CDR3 has 15 amino acids. CDR1 is SEHNR, CDR2 FQNEAQ, per germline (reference sequence). The DNA for the CDR3 is TGTGCCAGCAGCTCGCCCTACGACAGGATCACTGAAGCTTTCTTT. Residues: CASSSPYDRITEAFF.

This chain joins TRBV15 and TRBJ2-4; 7 bases map to TRBD1. The J call may be wrong; the DNA end is better matched by TRBJ2-7. The germline CDR1 and CDR2 sequences are LNHNV and YYDKDF (reference sequence). There are 15 residues in the CDR3. The CDR3 loop is CATSREYGQAYEQYF. The CDR3 region has the DNA TGTGCCACCAGCAGAGAATACGGACAGGCCTACGAGCAGTACTTC.

CDR3 sequence reads: CASSLGGQGIHEQYF. The DNA for the CDR3 is TGTGCCAGCAGCCTGGGCGGGCAGGGGATCCACGAGCAGTACTTC. V gene TRBV3-1 combines with J gene TRBJ2-7; tentative D call: TRBD1 (6 bases). Germline values: CDR1 LGHDT, CDR2 YNNKEL (reference sequence). The CDR3 loop spans 15 amino acids. V was cut by 4 bases and J by 5 bases, with 18 bases left in between.

The gene calls are TRBV28 and TRBJ1-5; maybe TRBD1 (5 bases). CDR1 and CDR2 (germline): MDHEN, SYDVKM. The CDR3 is 13 amino acids. V lost 5 bases, J lost 3 bases, and 8 bases lay in between. The chain's CDR3 is CASSQGNNQPQHF. The DNA for the CDR3 is TGTGCCAGCAGTCAGGGTAACAATCAGCCCCAGCATTTT.

This clonotype showed up just a few times. This rearrangement joins TRBV29-1 to TRBJ2-5, with 8 bases lining up with TRBD2. CDR3 length: 15 amino acids. J lost 0 bases, V lost 6 bases, and 9 bases had no gene match. CDR1 and CDR2 from the germline V gene are SQVTM and ANQGSEA. This CDR3 is CSVATSGSYQETQYF. CDR3 DNA sequence: TGCAGCGTGGCAACTAGCGGCTCGTACCAAGAGACCCAGTACTTC.

A few counts support this clonotype. The J gene is TRBJ1-2, the V gene TRBV11-3; perhaps TRBD1 as D (5 bases). Germline V gives CDR1 SGHNT, CDR2 YENEEA. V was cut by 5 bases and J by 4 bases, with 11 bases left in between. The CDR3 has 13 amino acids. The DNA for the CDR3 is TGTGCCAGCAGCCAACGGGACGGCTATGGCTACACCTTC. Its translation is CASSQRDGYGYTF. Filled out from reference TRBV11-3 and TRBJ1-2, the complete variable domain reads EAGVVQSPRYKIIEKKQPVAFWCNPISGHNTLYWYLQNLGQGPELLIRYENEEAVDDSQLPKDRFSAERLKGVDSTLKIQPAELGDSAVYLCASSQRDGYGYTFGSGTRLTVV.

This sequence joins TRBV3-1 and TRBJ1-5; D not resolved. Trimming stripped 1 base from V and 6 bases from J, with 7 bases between. CDR1 and CDR2 from the germline V gene are LGHDT and YNNKEL (reference sequence). CDR3 length equals 13 residues. The CDR3 DNA is TGTGCCAGCAGCCAAGGCCCCCCTCAGCCCCAGCATTTT. Its translation: CASSQGPPQPQHF.

The chain combines TRBV7-2 with TRBJ1-2; no clear D gene. The ends were cut back, 5 bases at V and 7 bases at J, with 8 bases in the middle. The CDR3 totals 11 residues. Germline lookup yields CDR1 SGHTA and CDR2 FQGNSA. Here the CDR3 reads CASSRGVGYTF. CDR3 coding DNA: TGTGCCAGCAGCCGTGGTGTTGGCTACACCTTC. The variable domain in full, with the rest retrieved from reference TRBV7-2 and TRBJ1-2, is GAGVSQSPSNKVTEKGKDVELRCDPISGHTALYWYRQSLGQGLEFLIYFQGNSAPDKSGLPSDRFSAERTGGSVSTLTIQRTQQEDSAVYLCASSRGVGYTFGSGTRLTVV.

Here the CDR3 DNA reads TGCAGCGGGGGACTAGCGGAAAACAATGAGCAGTTCTTC. The encoded protein is CSGGLAENNEQFF. The V gene is TRBV29-1, the J gene TRBJ2-1, with 11 bases lining up with TRBD2. This CDR3 is built from 13 residues. Germline V gives CDR1 SQVTM, CDR2 ANQGSEA. The V segment lost 7 bases and the J segment 5 bases; nucleotides outside the gene matches: 4.

V usage is TRBV5-1 and J usage is TRBJ2-7; 10 positions agree with TRBD1. Germline assignment: CDR1 SGHRS and CDR2 YFSETQ. CDR3 length: 15 amino acids. V trimming: 3 bases; J trimming: 5 bases; junction bases outside the gene matches: 8. The CDR3 protein is CASSWGGQGTDEQYF. The CDR3 coding sequence is TGCGCCAGCAGCTGGGGGGGACAGGGGACCGACGAGCAGTACTTC.

The rearrangement links TRBV5-1 to TRBJ2-7, with 10 nucleotides matching TRBD1. The germline V gene has CDR1 SGHRS and CDR2 YFSETQ. This CDR3 is built from 15 residues. Trimming cost V 1 base and J 6 bases; bases outside gene matches: 7. This CDR3 is CASSLTPDRGGEQYF. In DNA, the CDR3 is TGCGCCAGCAGCTTGACCCCGGACAGGGGGGGCGAGCAGTACTTC.

J is TRBJ2-3 and V is TRBV29-1, with 10 bases identical to TRBD1. Germline CDR1 reads SQVTM; CDR2 reads ANQGSEA. V shed 6 bases and J 4 bases; nucleotides not matched to a gene: 10. This CDR3 contains 15 residues. The CDR3: CSVGRDRGRPDTQYF. In nucleotides, the CDR3 is TGCAGCGTAGGCCGTGACAGGGGGCGTCCAGATACGCAGTATTTT.

The DNA of the CDR3 is TGTGCCAGCTCACCCGACCGGGACAGGGGCAACTATGGCTACACCTTC. Amino acid sequence: CASSPDRDRGNYGYTF. The V call is TRBV18, the J call TRBJ1-2, with TRBD1 matching 10 bases. With V trimmed by 3 bases and J by 2 bases, 6 bases remained unmatched. The CDR3 contains 16 residues. CDR1 and CDR2 from the germline V gene are KGHSH and LQKENI.

The V gene is TRBV2, the J gene TRBJ2-1, with 9 nucleotides matching TRBD2. CDR1 and CDR2 from the germline V gene are SNHLY and FYNNEI. V shed 11 bases and J 4 bases; nucleotides not matched to a gene: 12. The CDR3 spans 15 residues. This chain's CDR3 is CAQVEGSGGYNEQFF. The DNA of the CDR3 is TGTGCCCAGGTTGAGGGTAGCGGGGGTTACAATGAGCAGTTCTTC.

This clonotype has a handful of counts. The chain recombines TRBV5-1 with TRBJ1-2; 9 nucleotides match TRBD1. V lost 4 bases to trimming and J lost 8 bases; unmatched junction nucleotides: 6. CDR1 is SGHRS and CDR2 is YFSETQ in the germline V gene. The length of the CDR3 is 13 residues. In DNA form, the CDR3 reads TGCGCCAGCAGCGTTCGGACAGGGGACGGCTACACCTTC. Protein sequence: CASSVRTGDGYTF.

V usage is TRBV3-1 and J usage is TRBJ1-6, with TRBD1 matching 9 bases. V shed 4 bases, J shed 2 bases, and the junction held 15 bases outside the gene matches. The germline V gene has CDR1 LGHDT and CDR2 YNNKEL (reference sequence). The CDR3 runs 20 residues. CDR3 sequence reads: CASSPMIYPGQGPYNSPLHF. In DNA, the CDR3 is TGTGCCAGCAGCCCGATGATCTACCCGGGACAGGGACCCTATAATTCACCCCTCCACTTT.

About this clonotype: The junction shows a germline mismatch at one end, possibly a read error. The chain couples TRBV7-2 to TRBJ2-5; either TRBD1 or TRBD2 may fit D (5 bases each). Germline V gene sequence: CDR1 SGHTA, CDR2 FQGNSA. This CDR3 spans 14 amino acids. The CDR3 reads CASSDPGTEETQYF. The CDR3 region has the DNA TGCGCCAGCAGCGACCCCGGGACGGAAGAGACCCAGTACTTC.

The chain joins TRBV4-1 to TRBJ1-2; perhaps TRBD1 as D (6 bases). V was cut by 1 base and J by 6 bases, with 12 bases left in between. The CDR3 extends over 14 amino acids. Looked up from germline, CDR1 is MGHRA and CDR2 is YSYEKL. The CDR3 DNA reads as TGCGCCAGCAGCCAAGTTCCGGGGGCGAATGGCTACACCTTC. Its protein product is CASSQVPGANGYTF.

This clonotype was counted between two and nine times. The chain carries TRBV4-1 and TRBJ2-3, with 8 bases that match TRBD2. J lost 2 bases, V lost 0 bases, and 13 bases had no gene match. The germline CDR1 and CDR2 sequences are MGHRA and YSYEKL. The CDR3 consists of 19 residues. CDR3 loop: CASSQEAPGGGINTDTQYF. DNA of the CDR3: TGCGCCAGCAGCCAAGAGGCCCCTGGCGGGGGGATAAACACAGATACGCAGTATTTT.

The chain recombines TRBV9 with TRBJ1-6; D not resolved. Deletions cut 2 bases from V and 5 bases from J, with 8 bases between. The V gene's germline CDR1 is SGDLS and CDR2 YYNGEE. The CDR3 extends over 14 amino acids. In nucleotides, the CDR3 is TGTGCCAGCAGCGTTCGGCAGGATAATTCACCCCTCCACTTT. This codes for CASSVRQDNSPLHF.

The chain carries TRBV24-1 and TRBJ2-1; 10 bases fit TRBD2. V was clipped by 3 bases and J by 6 bases; unmatched bases: 4. Germline CDR1 KGHDR, CDR2 SFDVKD. This CDR3 spans 15 amino acids. The CDR3 region is CATSDTSGESNEQFF. The CDR3 DNA is TGTGCCACCAGTGATACTAGCGGGGAGAGCAATGAGCAGTTCTTC.

This clonotype was detected only once. The rearrangement links TRBV5-1 to TRBJ2-1; 7 bases map to TRBD1. CDR3 length equals 17 residues. V shed 4 bases and J 0 bases; nucleotides not matched to a gene: 10. The V gene's germline CDR1 is SGHRS and CDR2 YFSETQ. This chain's CDR3 is CASSLYPRDSSYNEQFF. The CDR3 coding sequence is TGCGCCAGCAGCCTCTATCCCAGGGACAGCTCCTACAATGAGCAGTTCTTC.

V is TRBV4-2 and J is TRBJ2-3, with 8 bases identical to TRBD2. The trim removed 0 bases at V and 5 bases at J, leaving 4 bases unmatched. Germline V gives CDR1 LGHNA, CDR2 YNFKEQ. The CDR3 length is 15 residues. This CDR3 is CASSQEAGVQDTQYF. DNA of the CDR3: TGTGCCAGCAGCCAAGAAGCGGGAGTCCAAGATACGCAGTATTTT.

This chain uses TRBV5-4 with TRBJ1-1; D not certain. V was cut by 4 bases and J by 0 bases, with 13 bases left in between. The CDR3 consists of 15 residues. Germline V gives CDR1 SGHNT, CDR2 YYREEE (reference sequence). CDR3 sequence reads: CASSPAGSMNTEAFF. The CDR3 DNA is TGTGCCAGCAGCCCCGCGGGAAGTATGAACACTGAAGCTTTCTTT.

The chain recombines TRBV5-1 with TRBJ2-7; D tentatively fits TRBD1 or TRBD2 (5 bases each). Germline V gene lookup returns CDR1 SGHRS and CDR2 YFSETQ. There are 17 residues in the CDR3. V lost 4 bases and J 2 bases, leaving 22 bases between the germline ends. Here the CDR3 reads CASSVGAGGFITYEQYF. In DNA, the CDR3 is TGCGCCAGCAGCGTCGGGGCAGGAGGCTTTATTACCTACGAGCAGTACTTC.

With respect to this clonotype: A junction boundary mismatches the germline segment, possibly from a read error. The chain combines TRBV20-1 with TRBJ2-1; 13 nucleotides align to TRBD2. CDR3 length: 18 amino acids. The germline gives CDR1 DFQATT, CDR2 SNEGSKA (reference sequence). CDR3 coding DNA: TGCAGTGCTGGAGAACTAGCGGGAGGGCCAGACTCCAACTATGAGCAGTTCTTC. Translated: CSAGELAGGPDSNYEQFF.

The V call is TRBV18, the J call TRBJ1-6, with 9 bases identical to TRBD1. The CDR3 is made up of 18 amino acids. Germline CDR1 is KGHSH and CDR2 is LQKENI. The V gene end was trimmed by 3 bases and the J gene end by 0 bases; junction bases not matched to a gene: 6. The CDR3 bases are TGTGCCAGCTCACCGGGACAGGGCATTTACTCCTATAATTCACCCCTCCACTTT. Translation: CASSPGQGIYSYNSPLHF.